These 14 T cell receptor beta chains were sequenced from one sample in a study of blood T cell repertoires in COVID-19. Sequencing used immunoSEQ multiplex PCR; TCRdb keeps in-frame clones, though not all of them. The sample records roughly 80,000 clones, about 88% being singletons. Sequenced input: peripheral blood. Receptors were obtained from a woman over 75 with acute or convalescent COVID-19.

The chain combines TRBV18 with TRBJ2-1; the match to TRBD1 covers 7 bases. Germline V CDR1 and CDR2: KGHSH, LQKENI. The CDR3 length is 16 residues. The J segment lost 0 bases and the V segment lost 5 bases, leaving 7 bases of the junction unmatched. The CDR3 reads CASSDRAPSSYNEQFF. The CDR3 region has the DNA TGTGCCAGCTCAGACAGGGCTCCTAGCTCCTACAATGAGCAGTTCTTC.

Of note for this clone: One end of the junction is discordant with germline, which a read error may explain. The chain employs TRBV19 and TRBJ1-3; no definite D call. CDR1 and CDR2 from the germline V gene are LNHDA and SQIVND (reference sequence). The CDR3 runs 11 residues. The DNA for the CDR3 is TGTGCCAGTAGTATACCAGGCCCCTTTCATTTT. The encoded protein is CASSIPGPFHF.

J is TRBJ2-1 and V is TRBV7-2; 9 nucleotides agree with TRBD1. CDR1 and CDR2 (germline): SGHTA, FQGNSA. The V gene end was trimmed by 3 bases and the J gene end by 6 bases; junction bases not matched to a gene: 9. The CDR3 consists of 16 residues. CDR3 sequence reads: CASSFPAGTGINEQFF. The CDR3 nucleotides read TGTGCCAGCAGCTTCCCGGCCGGGACAGGGATCAATGAGCAGTTCTTC.

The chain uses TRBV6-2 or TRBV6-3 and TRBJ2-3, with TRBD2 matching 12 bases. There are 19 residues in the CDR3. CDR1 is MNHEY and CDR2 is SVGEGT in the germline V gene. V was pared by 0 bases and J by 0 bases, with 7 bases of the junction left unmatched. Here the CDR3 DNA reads TGTGCCAGCAGTTACTCACTAGCGGGAGGCCAATCTAGCACAGATACGCAGTATTTT. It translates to CASSYSLAGGQSSTDTQYF.

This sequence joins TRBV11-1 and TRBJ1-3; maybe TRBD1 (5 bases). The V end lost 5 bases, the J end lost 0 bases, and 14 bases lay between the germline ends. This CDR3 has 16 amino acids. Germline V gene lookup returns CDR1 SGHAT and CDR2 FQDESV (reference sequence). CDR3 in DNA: TGTGCCAGCAGCAGGGGCCCACTCCACTCTGGAAACACCATATATTTT. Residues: CASSRGPLHSGNTIYF. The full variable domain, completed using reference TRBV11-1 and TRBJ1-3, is EAEVAQSPRYKITEKSQAVAFWCDPISGHATLYWYRQILGQGPELLVQFQDESVVDDSQLPKDRFSAERLKGVDSTLKIQPAELGDSAMYLCASSRGPLHSGNTIYFGEGSWLTVV.

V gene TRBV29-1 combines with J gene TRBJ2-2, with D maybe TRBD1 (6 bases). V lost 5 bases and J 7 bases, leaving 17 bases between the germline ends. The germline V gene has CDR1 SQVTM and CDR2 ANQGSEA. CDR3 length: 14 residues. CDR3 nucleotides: TGCAGCGTTACAGGGTTAAGGGAGAGCGGGGAGCTGTTTTTT. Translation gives CSVTGLRESGELFF.

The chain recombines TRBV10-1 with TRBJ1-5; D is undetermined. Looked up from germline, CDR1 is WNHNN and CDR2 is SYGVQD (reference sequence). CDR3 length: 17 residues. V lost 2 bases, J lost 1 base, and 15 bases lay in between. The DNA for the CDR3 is TGCGCCAGCAGTGAGAGGGCAGCGAGCGGGAGCAATCAGCCCCAGCATTTT. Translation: CASSERAASGSNQPQHF.

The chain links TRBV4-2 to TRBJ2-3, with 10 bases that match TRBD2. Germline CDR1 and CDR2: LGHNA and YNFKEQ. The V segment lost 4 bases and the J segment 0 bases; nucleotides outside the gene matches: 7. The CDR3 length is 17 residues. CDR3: CASSPKAGGRSTDTQYF. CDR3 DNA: TGTGCCAGCAGCCCCAAAGCGGGGGGGAGGAGCACAGATACGCAGTATTTT.

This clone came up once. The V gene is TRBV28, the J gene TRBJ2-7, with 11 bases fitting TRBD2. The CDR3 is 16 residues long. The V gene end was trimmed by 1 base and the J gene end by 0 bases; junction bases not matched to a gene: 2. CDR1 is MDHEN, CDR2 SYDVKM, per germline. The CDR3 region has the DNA TGTGCCAGCAGTTTATTTGGGACTAGCGGCTCCTACGAGCAGTACTTC. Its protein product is CASSLFGTSGSYEQYF.

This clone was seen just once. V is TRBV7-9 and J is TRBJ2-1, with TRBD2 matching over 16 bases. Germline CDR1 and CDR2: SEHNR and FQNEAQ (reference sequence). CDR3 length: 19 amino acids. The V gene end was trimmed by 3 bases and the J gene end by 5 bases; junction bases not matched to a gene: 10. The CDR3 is CASSLEAGLAGGLHNEQFF. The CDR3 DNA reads TGTGCCAGCAGCTTGGAGGCGGGACTAGCGGGAGGGTTACACAATGAGCAGTTCTTC.

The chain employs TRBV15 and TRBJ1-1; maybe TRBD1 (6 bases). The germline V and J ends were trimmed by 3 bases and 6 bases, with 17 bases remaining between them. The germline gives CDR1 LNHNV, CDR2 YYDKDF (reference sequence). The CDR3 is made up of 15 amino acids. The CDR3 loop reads CATSSGQYGAPEAFF. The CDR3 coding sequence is TGTGCCACCAGCAGCGGACAGTACGGTGCCCCTGAAGCTTTCTTT.

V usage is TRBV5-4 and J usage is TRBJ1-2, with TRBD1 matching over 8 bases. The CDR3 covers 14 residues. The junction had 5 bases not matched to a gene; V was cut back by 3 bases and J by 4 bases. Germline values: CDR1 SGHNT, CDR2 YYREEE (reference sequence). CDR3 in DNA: TGTGCCAGCAGCTCCGGACAGGGCAGCTATGGCTACACCTTC. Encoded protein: CASSSGQGSYGYTF.

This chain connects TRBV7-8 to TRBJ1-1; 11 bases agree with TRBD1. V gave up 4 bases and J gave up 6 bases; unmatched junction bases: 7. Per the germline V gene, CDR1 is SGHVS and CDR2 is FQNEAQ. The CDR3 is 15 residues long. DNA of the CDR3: TGTGCCAGCAGCTCTGGGACAGGGGGGTTAGCTGAAGCTTTCTTT. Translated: CASSSGTGGLAEAFF.

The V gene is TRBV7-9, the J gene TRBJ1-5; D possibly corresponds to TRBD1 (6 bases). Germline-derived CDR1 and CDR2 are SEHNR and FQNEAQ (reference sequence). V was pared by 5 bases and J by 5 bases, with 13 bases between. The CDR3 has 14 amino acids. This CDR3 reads CASSPGGRDQPQHF. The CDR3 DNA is TGTGCCAGCAGCCCCGGGGGGCGGGATCAGCCCCAGCATTTT.